The 14 T cell receptor beta chains below come from one sample, sequenced in a study of T cells in tumors after PD-1 blockade. This table comes from immunoSEQ multiplex PCR, and its TCRdb copy is limited to in-frame clones, with some not included. Among approximately 11,000 clones listed, more than 65% were seen once. This specimen consisted of tumor tissue, obtained after anti-PD-1 treatment. These receptors were obtained from a human donor with basal cell carcinoma.

As concerns this clone: This sample includes further DNA sequences coding for the same CDR3. The rearrangement uses TRBV28 and TRBJ1-1; 7 bases align to TRBD1. CDR3 size: 15 residues. Trimming took 5 bases from V and 0 from J; bases not matched to a gene: 6. The V gene's germline CDR1 is MDHEN and CDR2 SYDVKM. CDR3 in amino acids: CASSPPGTVNTEAFF. The DNA of the CDR3 is TGTGCCAGCAGTCCCCCGGGGACAGTGAACACTGAAGCTTTCTTT.

This clone is a singleton in its sample. The chain carries TRBV7-6 and TRBJ2-2; D perhaps matches TRBD2 (6 bases). CDR3 length: 15 residues. V was trimmed by 2 bases and J by 7 bases, leaving 14 bases between them. The V gene's germline CDR1 is SGHVS and CDR2 FNYEAQ. The CDR3 DNA is TGTGCCAGCAGCTTATTGTCGGGAGTCGGCGGGGAGCTGTTTTTT. Amino acids: CASSLLSGVGGELFF.

Judged by abundance, this clone is medium-sized. The V gene is TRBV28, the J gene TRBJ2-5, with D unresolved. Trimming pared 6 bases from V and 2 bases from J, leaving 1 base between. The CDR3 covers 10 residues. Germline-derived CDR1 and CDR2 are MDHEN and SYDVKM. The CDR3 DNA follows: TGTGCCAGCAGACAAGAGACCCAGTACTTC. It yields the protein CASRQETQYF.

This clone showed up just a few times. The rearrangement links TRBV6-5 to TRBJ1-1; D is perhaps TRBD1 (5 bases). CDR1 is MNHEY and CDR2 is SVGAGI in the germline V gene. Trimming took off 5 bases at V and 5 bases at J, with 12 bases between the two ends. The CDR3 consists of 13 residues. The CDR3 DNA is TGTGCCAGCAGTACAATGGGGGGGACTGAAGCTTTCTTT. This encodes CASSTMGGTEAFF.

This clone occurred a few times. J is TRBJ1-1 and V is TRBV2; D uncertain. Per germline, CDR1 SNHLY and CDR2 FYNNEI. CDR3 size: 15 residues. V lost 7 bases and J 0 bases, leaving 15 bases between the germline ends. CDR3 in DNA: TGTGCCAGCACCCTGGACGGCACTTTGAACACTGAAGCTTTCTTT. It codes for CASTLDGTLNTEAFF.

The CDR3 spells CATSRDRNTEAFF. CDR3 sequence (DNA): TGTGCCACCAGCAGAGATCGAAACACTGAAGCTTTCTTT. The rearrangement joins TRBV15 to TRBJ1-1; D is unresolved. CDR3 length: 13 residues. Trimming removed 0 bases at V and 2 bases at J, with 4 bases between. Germline assignment: CDR1 LNHNV and CDR2 YYDKDF (reference sequence).

This chain uses TRBV4-3 with TRBJ2-7, with D tentatively TRBD1 or TRBD2 (6 bases each). CDR1 and CDR2 from the germline V gene are LGHNA and YSLEER. The CDR3 is made up of 18 amino acids. V shed 0 bases and J shed 4 bases, with 22 bases lying between them. The CDR3 bases are TGCGCCAGCAGCCAAGAGACGGGGGCGGGAAGTAGCCTTTACGAGCAGTACTTC. It is translated as CASSQETGAGSSLYEQYF.

The CDR3 loop is CASSLAAYTDTQYF. CDR3 sequence (DNA): TGTGCCAGCAGCTTGGCCGCGTACACAGATACGCAGTATTTT. The J gene is TRBJ2-3, the V gene TRBV5-4; no firm D call. Germline loops: CDR1 SGHNT, CDR2 YYREEE (reference sequence). The ends were cut back, 0 bases at V and 2 bases at J, with 7 bases in the middle. The CDR3 is made up of 14 amino acids.

This clone was detected only a few times. The chain employs TRBV7-9 and TRBJ1-2; 7 bases fit TRBD1. This CDR3 region has 14 residues. The ends lost 6 bases at V and 1 base at J; junction bases unmatched: 5. Germline CDR1 SEHNR, CDR2 FQNEAQ (reference sequence). CDR3 loop: CASRQGGLNYGYTF. The CDR3 region has the DNA TGTGCCAGCAGGCAGGGGGGACTTAACTATGGCTACACCTTC.

This chain joins TRBV6-6 and TRBJ2-1, with 12 bases aligning to TRBD2. The CDR3 contains 15 residues. V shed 6 bases and J 9 bases; nucleotides not matched to a gene: 9. The germline gives CDR1 MNHNY, CDR2 SVGAGI (reference sequence). CDR3 residues: CASRWLAGGQTEQFF. CDR3 coding DNA: TGTGCCAGCAGATGGCTAGCGGGAGGGCAGACTGAGCAGTTCTTC.

This clone was counted a single time. This chain links TRBV6-1 with TRBJ2-1; no clear D gene. V was pared by 1 base and J by 9 bases, with 7 bases between. Germline loops: CDR1 MNHNS, CDR2 SASEGT. There are 12 residues in the CDR3. The CDR3 loop reads CASSEVIGEQFF. The CDR3 DNA follows: TGTGCCAGCAGTGAAGTGATAGGTGAGCAGTTCTTC.

Here the CDR3 DNA reads TGTGCCAGCAGCTTAATTAGAGGACTTAGCACAGATACGCAGTATTTT. This sequence encodes CASSLIRGLSTDTQYF. The V and J genes are TRBV5-4 and TRBJ2-3; D possibly corresponds to TRBD2 (5 bases). The V and J ends lost 2 bases and 0 bases respectively, with 13 bases between them. This CDR3 has 16 residues. Germline assignment: CDR1 SGHNT and CDR2 YYREEE (reference sequence).

This sequence joins TRBV11-1 and TRBJ2-7; no definite D call. CDR3 length: 13 amino acids. Trimming cost V 2 bases and J 2 bases, with 7 bases left between them. Germline V gene sequence: CDR1 SGHAT, CDR2 FQDESV (reference sequence). This CDR3 is CASSLNGPYEQYF. The CDR3 DNA sequence: TGTGCCAGCAGCTTAAACGGCCCCTACGAGCAGTACTTC.

The chain is built from TRBV14 and TRBJ2-7; D gene ambiguous. The CDR3 is 14 amino acids. The germline V gene encodes CDR1 SGHDN and CDR2 FVKESK. V gave up 1 base and J gave up 4 bases, with 11 bases separating them. The CDR3: CASSQGTGPYEQYF. DNA of the CDR3: TGTGCCAGCAGCCAAGGGACGGGCCCATACGAGCAGTACTTC.